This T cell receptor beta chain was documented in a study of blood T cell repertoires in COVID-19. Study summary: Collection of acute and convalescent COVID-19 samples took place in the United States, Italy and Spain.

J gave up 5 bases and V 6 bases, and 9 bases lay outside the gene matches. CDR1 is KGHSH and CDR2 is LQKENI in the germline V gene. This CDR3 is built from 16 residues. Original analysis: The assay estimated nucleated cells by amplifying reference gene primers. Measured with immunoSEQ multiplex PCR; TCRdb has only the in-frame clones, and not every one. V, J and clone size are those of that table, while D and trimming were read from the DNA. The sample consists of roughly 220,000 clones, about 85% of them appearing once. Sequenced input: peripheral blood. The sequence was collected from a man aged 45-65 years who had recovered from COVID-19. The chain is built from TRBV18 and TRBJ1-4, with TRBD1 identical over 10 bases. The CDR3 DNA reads TGTGCCAGCTCTCGGGACAGGGGCGAGGGGAATGAAAAACTGTTTTTT. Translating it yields CASSRDRGEGNEKLFF.